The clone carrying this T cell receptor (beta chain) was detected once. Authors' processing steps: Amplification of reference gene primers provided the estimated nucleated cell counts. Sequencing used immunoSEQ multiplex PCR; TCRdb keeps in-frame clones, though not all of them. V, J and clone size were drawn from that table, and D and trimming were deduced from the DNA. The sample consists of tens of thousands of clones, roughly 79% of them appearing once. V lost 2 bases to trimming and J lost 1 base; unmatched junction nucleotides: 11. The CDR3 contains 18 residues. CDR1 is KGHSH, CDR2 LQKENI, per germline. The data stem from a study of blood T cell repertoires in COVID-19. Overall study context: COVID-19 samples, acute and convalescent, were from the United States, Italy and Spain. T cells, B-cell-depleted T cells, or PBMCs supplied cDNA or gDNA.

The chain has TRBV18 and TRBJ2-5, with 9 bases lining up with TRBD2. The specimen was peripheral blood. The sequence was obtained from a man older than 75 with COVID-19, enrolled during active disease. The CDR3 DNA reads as TGTGCCAGCTCACCATCCTCGACTGAGCGGGGGGCCCAAGAGACCCAGTACTTC. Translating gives CASSPSSTERGAQETQYF.